These T cell receptor beta chains were read from a single sample in a study of CD8 T cells in ankylosing spondylitis. TCRdb processed the 5' RACE reads anew with MiXCR; each CDR3 protein has one entry. There are roughly 60,000 distinct CDR3 sequences in the sample; 6.2% occur only once, and around 4.5% lies in the top ten. Sequencing was done on a sample of synovial fluid, either unsorted or a sorted T cell fraction (not recorded which). These receptors were collected from a male donor with ankylosing spondylitis. The CDR3 runs from the conserved cysteine through the conserved F or W. A D gene is named only where the DNA matches it firmly. Clone size, where shown, is once, few, many, or a class for clones that have expanded.

TRBV29-1	TRBJ1-5	.	.	CSVASDSNQPQHF	TGCAGCGTTGCGTCTGATAGCAATCAGCCCCAGCATTTT
TRBV27	TRBJ2-5	many	.	CASSSPRGGRETQYF	TGTGCCAGCAGTTCCCCCCGTGGAGGGCGGGAGACCCAGTACTTC
TRBV5-6	TRBJ1-1	.	TRBD1	CASRRTGGYVGAFF	TGTGCCAGCAGACGGACAGGAGGGTATGTAGGAGCTTTCTTT
TRBV20-1	TRBJ1-5	few	TRBD1	CSAAKDTGGGNQPQHF	TGCAGTGCTGCCAAAGATACAGGGGGAGGCAATCAGCCCCAGCATTTT
TRBV7-3	TRBJ1-3	few	.	CASSLTGRDGNTIYF	TGTGCCAGCAGCTTAACGGGCAGGGACGGAAACACCATATATTTT
TRBV29-1	TRBJ2-1	.	TRBD2	CSGTLAGGGNEQFF	TGCAGCGGGACACTAGCGGGGGGAGGTAATGAGCAGTTCTTC
TRBV18	TRBJ2-3	few	.	CASSPGIDPRTDTQYF	TGTGCCAGCTCCCCCGGGATTGACCCCCGCACAGATACGCAGTATTTT
TRBV9	TRBJ1-6	many	.	CASSVDTSGSPLHF	TGTGCCAGCAGCGTGGACACTTCGGGTTCACCCCTCCACTTT
TRBV6-1	TRBJ1-1	.	.	CASRDTAGKNTEAFF	TGTGCCAGCAGAGATACAGCCGGTAAGAACACTGAAGCTTTCTTT
TRBV4-2	TRBJ1-2	few	.	CASSQEGSQGGYTF	TGTGCCAGCAGCCAAGAAGGCTCCCAGGGCGGCTACACCTTC
TRBV6-5	TRBJ1-4	few	TRBD1	CASSSDRPSEKLFF	TGTGCCAGCAGTTCGGACAGGCCCTCCGAAAAACTGTTTTTT
TRBV7-3	TRBJ1-1	many	.	CASSLDRVNTEAFF	TGTGCCAGCAGCCTGGACAGAGTGAACACTGAAGCTTTCTTT
TRBV11-1	TRBJ2-2	many	TRBD1	CASSLTGGTGELFF	TGTGCCAGCAGCTTAACAGGGGGCACCGGGGAGCTGTTTTTT
TRBV12-3/TRBV12-4	TRBJ2-3	many	.	CASSLSFTQYF	TGTGCCAGCAGTTTGTCCTTTACGCAGTATTTT
TRBV29-1	TRBJ2-2	many	.	CSASRGAGVNTGELFF	TGCAGCGCTTCCAGGGGGGCGGGGGTCAACACCGGGGAGCTGTTTTTT
TRBV28	TRBJ2-6	.	.	CASSLPGANVLTF	TGTGCCAGCAGTCTTCCTGGGGCCAACGTCCTGACTTTC
TRBV7-6	TRBJ2-2	many	.	CASSLISGNTGELFF	TGTGCCAGCAGCTTAATTAGCGGGAACACCGGGGAGCTGTTTTTT
TRBV4-1	TRBJ1-1	many	TRBD1	CASSQVPDRDTEAFF	TGCGCCAGCAGCCAAGTGCCGGACAGGGACACTGAAGCTTTCTTT
TRBV19	TRBJ1-6	few	TRBD1	CASSGRQGNSPLHF	TGTGCCAGTAGTGGGCGACAGGGGAATTCACCCCTCCACTTT
TRBV29-1	TRBJ2-2	many	.	CSVAPTTNTGELFF	TGCAGCGTTGCCCCGACAACGAACACCGGGGAGCTGTTTTTT
TRBV28	TRBJ1-5	many	.	CASSSHRDQPQHF	TGTGCCAGCAGTTCTCACAGAGATCAGCCCCAGCATTTT
TRBV28	TRBJ2-5	many	.	CASSLSSAGRETQYF	TGTGCCAGCAGTTTATCCTCGGCCGGTAGGGAGACCCAGTACTTC
TRBV19	TRBJ1-5	few	.	CASSIGFSGQRVNQPQHF	TGTGCCAGTAGTATAGGATTTTCGGGGCAAAGGGTCAATCAGCCCCAGCATTTT
TRBV6-6	TRBJ2-7	many	.	CASSEEGEQYF	TGTGCCAGCAGTGAGGAGGGCGAGCAGTACTTC
TRBV2	TRBJ2-5	many	.	CASSEGRRERTQYF	TGTGCCAGCAGTGAGGGACGAAGGGAAAGGACCCAGTACTTC
TRBV7-8	TRBJ2-7	.	.	CASSSIWGAYEQYF	TGTGCCAGCAGCTCCATCTGGGGGGCCTACGAGCAGTACTTC
TRBV28	TRBJ2-7	many	.	CASSIAGGIYEQYF	TGTGCCAGCAGTATCGCAGGGGGGATATACGAGCAGTACTTC
TRBV5-8	TRBJ2-5	many	TRBD1	CATRDRGQETQYF	TGTGCCACCAGGGACAGGGGGCAAGAGACCCAGTACTTC
TRBV2	TRBJ2-2	many	TRBD2	CASSGSKVAGVGARGTGELFF	TGTGCCAGCAGTGGGAGTAAGGTAGCGGGAGTGGGTGCCCGAGGCACCGGGGAGCTGTTTTTT
TRBV30	TRBJ2-7	many	.	CAWSVRQGSEQYF	TGTGCCTGGAGTGTACGCCAGGGCTCGGAACAGTACTTC
TRBV6-5	TRBJ1-6	many	.	CAIRDGDSPLHF	TGTGCCATAAGGGATGGCGATTCACCCCTCCACTTT
TRBV12-3/TRBV12-4	TRBJ1-6	few	.	CASSLGAGNSPLHF	TGTGCCAGCAGTTTGGGGGCAGGTAATTCACCCCTCCACTTT
TRBV28	TRBJ2-5	many	.	CASTDYQETQYF	TGTGCCAGCACGGACTACCAAGAGACCCAGTACTTC
TRBV24-1	TRBJ2-1	many	TRBD2	CATSDLLSASGDYDNEQFF	TGTGCCACCAGTGATTTGCTGTCGGCTAGCGGTGATTATGACAATGAGCAGTTCTTC
TRBV5-1	TRBJ2-3	many	.	CASSLEATDTQYF	TGCGCCAGCAGCTTGGAGGCCACAGATACGCAGTATTTT
TRBV5-1	TRBJ1-4	many	.	CASSPLGGGDEKLFF	TGCGCCAGCAGCCCTTTGGGGGGAGGTGACGAAAAACTGTTTTTT
TRBV11-3	TRBJ1-2	many	.	CASSPSLNYGYTF	TGTGCCAGCAGCCCTTCCCTCAACTATGGCTACACCTTC
TRBV3-1	TRBJ1-6	many	.	CASSQVPKYWSPLHF	TGTGCCAGCAGCCAAGTCCCTAAGTATTGGTCACCCCTCCACTTT
TRBV5-1	TRBJ2-3	many	TRBD2	CASSLGGLKYTDTQYF	TGCGCCAGCAGCTTGGGGGGACTAAAATATACAGATACGCAGTATTTT
TRBV28	TRBJ2-7	.	TRBD2	CATTGLADYEQYF	TGTGCCACCACGGGACTAGCGGACTACGAGCAGTACTTC
TRBV5-1	TRBJ2-4	many	.	CASSLPEPGEGNIQYF	TGCGCCAGCAGCTTGCCAGAGCCTGGAGAGGGAAACATTCAGTACTTC
TRBV6-1	TRBJ2-5	few	TRBD2	CASSVLSGSGQETQYF	TGTGCCAGCAGTGTCCTAAGCGGGAGCGGTCAAGAGACCCAGTACTTC
TRBV13	TRBJ2-3	few	.	CASSPPGQGGPDTQYF	TGTGCCAGCAGCCCCCCCGGACAGGGAGGGCCAGATACGCAGTATTTT
TRBV6-1	TRBJ2-3	.	.	CASSRRTVADTQYF	TGTGCCAGCAGCCGTAGGACTGTTGCAGATACGCAGTATTTT
TRBV20-1	TRBJ2-2	few	.	CSARDHSVRSGELFF	TGCAGTGCTAGAGATCATTCGGTACGGAGCGGGGAGCTGTTTTTT
TRBV7-9	TRBJ2-2	many	TRBD1	CASRRQGSTGELFF	TGTGCCAGCAGGAGACAGGGGTCCACCGGGGAGCTGTTTTTT
TRBV28	TRBJ2-5	medium-sized	.	CASSFVGTGRTQYF	TGTGCCAGCAGTTTTGTCGGGACCGGGAGGACCCAGTACTTC
TRBV9	TRBJ2-1	many	.	CASSAQGTYNEQFF	TGTGCCAGCAGCGCCCAGGGAACTTACAATGAGCAGTTCTTC
TRBV6-1	TRBJ2-1	few	TRBD2	CASSGRGLLADNEQFF	TGTGCCAGCAGTGGCAGGGGATTACTAGCGGACAATGAGCAGTTCTTC
TRBV7-2	TRBJ1-1	many	.	CASSLLRSNTEAFF	TGTGCCAGCAGCTTACTCAGGTCGAACACTGAAGCTTTCTTT
TRBV20-1	TRBJ2-7	few	.	CSARDFQGHEQYF	TGCAGTGCTAGAGATTTTCAGGGGCATGAGCAGTACTTC
TRBV2	TRBJ1-6	.	.	CASRGDYNSPLHF	TGTGCCAGCAGAGGGGACTATAATTCACCCCTCCACTTT
TRBV15	TRBJ2-1	many	.	CATSIGIAGEQFF	TGTGCCACCAGCATTGGTATCGCCGGCGAGCAGTTCTTC
TRBV12-3/TRBV12-4	TRBJ2-7	many	.	CASTDLYEQYF	TGTGCCAGCACGGACTTATACGAGCAGTACTTC
TRBV18	TRBJ2-4	many	.	CASSPWAPGSAKNIQYF	TGTGCCAGCTCACCGTGGGCTCCCGGCAGCGCCAAAAACATTCAGTACTTC